This TCR beta chain is drawn from a study of T cell clonality in common variable immunodeficiency. Notes on the study in general: Common variable immunodeficiency TCR beta sequences reportedly had fewer deletions and N-nucleotide insertions.

Trimming stripped 1 base from V and 0 bases from J, with 10 bases between. The length of the CDR3 is 15 residues. Per germline, CDR1 SGHTA and CDR2 FQGNSA. Repertoires were generated with immunoSEQ multiplex PCR, while TCRdb's copy carries only in-frame clones and drops some. This sample has 15,000 to 20,000 clones and no singletons, with about 14% in the ten largest. A remark on this clone: No antigen is known for it. The sequence runs out 3 residues before the end of the CDR3; the remainder is reconstructed from the germline J gene.

The sequence came from a human donor with common variable immunodeficiency. V usage is TRBV7-2 and J usage is TRBJ2-7, with a weak D call TRBD2 (6 bases). The source material was peripheral blood mononuclear cells. This CDR3 is CASSLGGLLSYEQYF. The CDR3 bases that were read are TGTGCCAGCAGCTTAGGGGGACTGCTCTCCTACGAG.